The table lists the clone carrying this TCR beta chain with a few counts. Antigen unknown. A single record per CDR3 protein comes from TCRdb applying MiXCR to the 5' RACE reads. Of roughly 350,000 distinct CDR3 sequences listed, roughly 13% are singletons. This sample is drawn from a study of T-cell memory formation after mild COVID-19. Findings and limits, study-wide: CD4+ clones that contracted lay mainly in CM and EM; CD8+ ones lay in EMRA. Day 37-peaking second-wave clones had unconfirmed SARS-CoV-2 specificity. Among clones contracting day 15 to 85, CD4/CD8 was balanced, whereas later expanders leaned CD4+.

Source material: PBMCs or a T cell subset sorted from them (not recorded which). The receptor's source is a young man who had mild COVID-19 (a few samples of this study predate the infection). Cell type and time point are not known.

The CDR3 coding sequence is TGCAGTGCCCGAGGGGGGGCGGGGTACAATGAGCAGTTCTTC. It specifies CSARGGAGYNEQFF. The rearrangement uses TRBV20-1 and TRBJ2-1; D possibly corresponds to TRBD2 (7 bases). Germline CDR1 DFQATT, CDR2 SNEGSKA (reference sequence). This CDR3 spans 14 amino acids. V lost 6 bases, J lost 4 bases, and 16 bases lay in between.